Reported below is one TCR beta chain. Its antigen remains undetermined. No clone much larger than this one lies a single base away; base qualities are absent. The entry originates in a study of identical twins (TCRdb year 2016). General notes on the study: To test whether fetal clonotypes persist, this study deep-sequenced TCR alpha and beta repertoires from monozygotic twins, from unrelated adults of various ages, and from cord blood. To rule out contamination, replicate twin experiments were performed at different times with different library preparation protocols.

The paper's findings and limits, for the study overall: Out-of-frame TCR alpha sharing in monozygotic twins was systematically underestimated by recombination models, whereas sharing between unrelated individuals was in agreement with the recombination models. Excess twin sharing in beta out-of-frame sequences was weaker because fewer shared sequences lowered the signal-to-noise ratio. Out-of-frame TCR alpha sequences shared between twins showed an excess of low generation-probability sequences compared with coincidental sharing between unrelated individuals. Because the same donors could not be followed over many years, the conclusions relied on cross-sectional statistical analysis. Abundant cord blood beta clonotypes had fewer insertions, young adult naive repertoires showed a similar but weaker trend, and memory repertoires showed no such trend. Zero-insertion analyses could be partly confounded by invariant T cells such as MAIT and iNKT, although diverse VJ usage argued against such confounding for most clonotypes.

Measured from the cysteine to the valine, the CDR3 is 14 residues long. Only CDR3 DNA is held: 42 bases, read in frame from base 1. The germline V gene encodes CDR1 DFQATT and CDR2 SNEGSKA (reference sequence). V is cut back by 2 bases and J by 5 bases, with 6 bases in the junction unmatched. Libraries were constructed by 5' RACE. TCRdb names Illumina HiSeq 2000 as the instrument used. A universal primer binding site was added through template switching, and the final cDNA carried a unique molecular identifier so that TCR cDNA molecules could be counted accurately. Specific primers in the conserved constant-segment region were used to synthesize first-strand cDNA for the TCR alpha and beta chains. To control for contamination, every cDNA library was double barcoded, receiving both a SMART-Mk sample barcode and Illumina barcodes. TruSeq adapter sequences, together with Illumina sample barcodes, were added in two successive PCR steps. TCR alpha and beta cDNA libraries were sequenced on the Illumina HiSeq platform with custom primers. As for the original processing: Raw reads were processed with MiGEC to extract unique molecular identifiers, and MiXCR was used to determine CDR3 positions. For each individual, recombination models were inferred using an EM algorithm with the repgenHMM and IGoR tools. The tcR package in R was used for shared clonotype analysis, with sharing normalized by the product of cloneset sizes. Out-of-frame nonproductive sequences were analyzed to study raw recombination free of thymic and clonal selection effects. TCRdb reprocessing: public reads trimmed at Q25 with fastp, clones called with MiXCR, in-frame beta chains kept. Duplicate CDR3 protein sequences are folded into a single record with the most common DNA and genes. Clone size and V and J calls follow TCRdb, not the original study. In all, the sample holds approximately 630,000 distinct CDR3 sequences, and about 7.1% of those were seen once. The top ten clones comprise roughly 1.6% of the sample.

Every donor in the study was a healthy Caucasian. The twin cohort consisted of three pairs of female monozygotic twins, all aged roughly 18 to 29 years. The RNA used for TCR libraries was isolated from peripheral blood mononuclear cells. These data were likewise used in another study, on yellow fever vaccine responses in identical twins. In that second paper, the authors write: According to the authors, the vaccine-induced T cell response in identical twins seemed to be partly convergent and partly specific to each individual. Focusing on identical twins, the study followed the T cell clones that responded to the vaccine, and did so with precision.

The material sequenced was PBMCs. The chain employs TRBV20-1 and TRBJ2-7; TRBD1 matches 10 bases in the middle. The TCR comes from a woman between 18 and 29 years old in good health. The nucleotide sequence reads as follows: TGCAGTGCTAGAACCGGGACAGGGGCCAACGAGCAGTACGTC. Its coded protein is CSARTGTGANEQYV.